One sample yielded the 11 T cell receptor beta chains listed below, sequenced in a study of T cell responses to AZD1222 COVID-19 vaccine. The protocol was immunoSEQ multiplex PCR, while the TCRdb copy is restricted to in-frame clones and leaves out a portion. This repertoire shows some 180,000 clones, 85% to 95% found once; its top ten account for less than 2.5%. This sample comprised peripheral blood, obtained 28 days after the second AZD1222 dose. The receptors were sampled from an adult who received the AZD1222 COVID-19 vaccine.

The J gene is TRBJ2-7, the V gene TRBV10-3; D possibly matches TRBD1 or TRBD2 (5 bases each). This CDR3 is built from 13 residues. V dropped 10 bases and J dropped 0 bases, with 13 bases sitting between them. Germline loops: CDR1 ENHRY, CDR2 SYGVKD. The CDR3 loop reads CASNRDGSYEQYF. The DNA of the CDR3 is TGTGCCAGTAACCGGGACGGCTCCTACGAGCAGTACTTC.

This CDR3 reads CASSQVYSATGNTIYF. CDR3 coding DNA: TGTGCCAGCAGCCAGGTTTACAGTGCGACTGGAAACACCATATATTTT. The rearrangement joins TRBV4-2 to TRBJ1-3; no definite D call. V lost 3 bases and J lost 2, with 14 bases in between. This CDR3 is built from 16 residues. CDR1 is LGHNA and CDR2 is YNFKEQ in the germline V gene.

CDR3 bases: TGCGCCAGCAGCCCCGGGTACAGCGCTAATGAAAAACTGTTTTTT. Protein: CASSPGYSANEKLFF. This chain links TRBV5-1 with TRBJ1-4; D is unresolved. This CDR3 has 15 amino acids. The germline V gene encodes CDR1 SGHRS and CDR2 YFSETQ. V gave up 4 bases and J gave up 3 bases, with 13 bases separating them.

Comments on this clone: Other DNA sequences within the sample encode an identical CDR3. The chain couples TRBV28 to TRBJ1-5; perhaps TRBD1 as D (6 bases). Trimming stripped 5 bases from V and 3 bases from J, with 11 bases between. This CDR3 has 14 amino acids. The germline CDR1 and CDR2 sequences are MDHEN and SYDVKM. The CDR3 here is CASSRGGSNQPQHF. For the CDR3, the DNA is TGTGCCAGCAGTAGGGGGGGCTCCAATCAGCCCCAGCATTTT.

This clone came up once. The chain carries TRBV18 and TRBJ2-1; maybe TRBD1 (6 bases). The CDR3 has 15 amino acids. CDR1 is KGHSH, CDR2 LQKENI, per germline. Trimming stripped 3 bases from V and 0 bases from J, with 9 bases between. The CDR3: CASSPGQSSYNEQFF. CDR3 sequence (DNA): TGTGCCAGCTCACCTGGACAGAGCTCCTACAATGAGCAGTTCTTC.

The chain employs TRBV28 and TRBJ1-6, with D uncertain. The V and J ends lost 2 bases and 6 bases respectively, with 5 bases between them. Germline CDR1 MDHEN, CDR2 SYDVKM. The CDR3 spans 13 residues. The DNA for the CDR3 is TGTGCCAGCAGTTTAGACCTTAATTCACCCCTCCACTTT. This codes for CASSLDLNSPLHF.

The CDR3 loop reads CASSYNTGELFF. The CDR3, as DNA: TGTGCCAGCAGTTACAACACCGGGGAGCTGTTTTTT. This rearrangement joins TRBV6-2 or TRBV6-3 to TRBJ2-2; the D is unclear. This CDR3 region has 12 residues. The germline CDR1 and CDR2 sequences are MNHEY and SVGEGT. V was pared by 2 bases and J by 2 bases, with 0 bases between.

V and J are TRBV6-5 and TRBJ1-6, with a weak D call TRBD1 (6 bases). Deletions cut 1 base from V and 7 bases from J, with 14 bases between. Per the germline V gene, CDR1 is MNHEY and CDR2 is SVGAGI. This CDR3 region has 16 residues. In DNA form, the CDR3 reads TGTGCCAGCAGTTACTTGTGGGACACGGTGAATTCACCCCTCCACTTT. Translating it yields CASSYLWDTVNSPLHF.

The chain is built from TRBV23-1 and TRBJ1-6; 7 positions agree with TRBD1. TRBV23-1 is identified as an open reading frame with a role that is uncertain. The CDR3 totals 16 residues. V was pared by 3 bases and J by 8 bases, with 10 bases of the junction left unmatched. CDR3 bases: TGCGCCAGCAGTCACTCTAACAGGGGCCTTGATTCACCCCTCCACTTT. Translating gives CASSHSNRGLDSPLHF.

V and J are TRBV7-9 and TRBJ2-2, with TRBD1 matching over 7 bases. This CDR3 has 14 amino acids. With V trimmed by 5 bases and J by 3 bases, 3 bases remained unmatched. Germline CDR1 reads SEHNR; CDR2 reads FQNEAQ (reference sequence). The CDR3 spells CASSRQGDTGELFF. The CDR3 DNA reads TGTGCCAGCAGCCGTCAGGGGGACACCGGGGAGCTGTTTTTT.

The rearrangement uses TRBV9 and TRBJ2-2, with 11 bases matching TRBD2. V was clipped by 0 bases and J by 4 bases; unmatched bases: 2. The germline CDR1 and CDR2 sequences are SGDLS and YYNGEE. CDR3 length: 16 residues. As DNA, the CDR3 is TGTGCCAGCAGCGTAGATAGCGGGAGGGCCACCGGGGAGCTGTTTTTT. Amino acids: CASSVDSGRATGELFF.